Each of the 25 T cell receptor beta chains below was sequenced from the same sample in a study of cytomegalovirus exposure and HLA in healthy donors (dated 2017 in TCRdb). The library was obtained by the immunoSEQ multiplex PCR assay. The multiplex PCR relied on a mix of 60 forward primers for TCR Vbeta segments and 13 reverse primers for TCR Jbeta segments. TCRdb obtained this table from immuneACCESS and retained in-frame rearrangements with V and J assigned. These tables miss some clones; where compared with another copy, unresolved V genes account for less than half of the shortfall, and the remainder is unexplained. The sample includes 150,000 to 200,000 clones, with approximately 78% observed a single time. The ten largest account for roughly 6% of the sample. The material sequenced was PBMCs. The receptors come from a woman aged 50 to 60 in good health and CMV-seropositive.

CDR3 nucleotides: TGTGCCAGTCTGGGACAGCCGAACACCGGGGAGCTGTTTTTT. It yields the protein CASLGQPNTGELFF. The J gene is TRBJ2-2, the V gene TRBV28; 7 bases align to TRBD1. Germline-derived CDR1 and CDR2 are MDHEN and SYDVKM. V lost 9 bases to trimming and J lost 0 bases; unmatched junction nucleotides: 4. The CDR3 sequence is 14 residues long.

The V and J genes are TRBV15 and TRBJ2-1, with 8 positions matching TRBD2. The CDR3 has 14 amino acids. Trimming removed 5 bases from V and 7 bases from J; junction bases left unmatched: 7. Germline-derived CDR1 and CDR2 are LNHNV and YYDKDF (reference sequence). The CDR3 region is CATSPRLAQNEQFF. CDR3 nucleotides: TGTGCCACCAGCCCCAGACTAGCGCAAAATGAGCAGTTCTTC.

V and J are TRBV6-5 and TRBJ2-7, with TRBD2 matching over 7 bases. Trimming removed 6 bases from V and 6 bases from J; junction bases left unmatched: 11. The CDR3 totals 14 residues. Germline V gene lookup returns CDR1 MNHEY and CDR2 SVGAGI. CDR3 sequence reads: CASSPRTGGSEQYF. The CDR3 DNA reads TGTGCCAGCAGCCCGAGGACCGGGGGGTCCGAGCAGTACTTC.

V usage is TRBV18 and J usage is TRBJ2-7; a weak D match, TRBD1 (6 bases). The CDR3 totals 13 residues. The germline V gene has CDR1 KGHSH and CDR2 LQKENI. The V and J ends lost 4 bases and 7 bases respectively, with 14 bases between them. This CDR3 reads CASSHSGAGEQYF. For the CDR3, the DNA is TGTGCCAGCTCACACTCAGGGGCGGGTGAGCAGTACTTC.

The chain uses TRBV5-1 and TRBJ1-4; D possibly corresponds to TRBD1 (6 bases). Looked up from germline, CDR1 is SGHRS and CDR2 is YFSETQ. The CDR3 has 14 amino acids. V was cut by 4 bases and J by 4 bases, with 11 bases left in between. The CDR3 is CASSADSSNEKLFF. The DNA of the CDR3 is TGCGCCAGCAGCGCGGACAGTAGTAATGAAAAACTGTTTTTT.

The V call is TRBV7-9, the J call TRBJ2-5; 11 nucleotides match TRBD2. The trim removed 2 bases at V and 5 bases at J, leaving 10 bases unmatched. The CDR3 extends over 17 amino acids. CDR1 is SEHNR, CDR2 FQNEAQ, per germline (reference sequence). The CDR3 DNA sequence: TGTGCCAGCAGCTTATTCGCTAGCGGGGGGCCGGGGGAGACCCAGTACTTC. As protein: CASSLFASGGPGETQYF.

The sample holds one count of this clone. The rearrangement links TRBV28 to TRBJ1-1; TRBD1 matches 8 bases. Trimming at V came to 5 bases and at J to 3 bases, leaving 5 bases not matched to a gene. The CDR3 consists of 14 residues. From germline, CDR1 is MDHEN and CDR2 SYDVKM. In nucleotides, the CDR3 is TGTGCCAGCAGTCCCACAGGGGGACACACTGAAGCTTTCTTT. Its translation is CASSPTGGHTEAFF. The full variable domain, rest sourced from reference TRBV28 and TRBJ1-1, is DVKVTQSSRYLVKRTGEKVFLECVQDMDHENMFWYRQDPGLGLRLIYFSYDVKMKEKGDIPEGYSVSREKKERFSLILESASTNQTSMYLCASSPTGGHTEAFFGQGTRLTVV.

This clone has just a few counts. The genes are TRBV15 and TRBJ2-1; perhaps TRBD2 as D (6 bases). The CDR3 is made up of 15 amino acids. The V and J ends lost 4 bases and 3 bases respectively, with 13 bases between them. Germline V CDR1 and CDR2: LNHNV, YYDKDF (reference sequence). The CDR3 loop is CATSTRDSYYNEQFF. The CDR3 DNA is TGTGCCACCAGCACACGGGACTCGTACTACAATGAGCAGTTCTTC.

The CDR3 nucleotides read TGTGCCAGCAGCTCAACCGGGACATCCTACGAGCAGTACTTC. Protein sequence: CASSSTGTSYEQYF. The rearrangement joins TRBV7-9 to TRBJ2-5, with D possibly matching TRBD1 (6 bases). The better agreement between TRBJ2-7 and the DNA end casts doubt on the J call. Germline V gives CDR1 SEHNR, CDR2 FQNEAQ (reference sequence). CDR3 length equals 14 residues.

V gene TRBV7-8 combines with J gene TRBJ2-5; perhaps TRBD2 as D (5 bases). V was pared by 7 bases and J by 4 bases, with 19 bases between. The CDR3 is 15 residues long. Germline assignment: CDR1 SGHVS and CDR2 FQNEAQ. The CDR3 spells CASTLTLGIGETQYF. The CDR3 DNA is TGTGCCAGCACGTTGACACTAGGAATCGGAGAGACCCAGTACTTC.

The chain couples TRBV5-4 to TRBJ1-4; D might be TRBD1 (5 bases). The CDR3 extends over 14 amino acids. Germline CDR1 is SGHNT and CDR2 is YYREEE (reference sequence). The germline V and J ends were trimmed by 3 bases and 6 bases, with 12 bases remaining between them. The CDR3 coding sequence is TGTGCCAGCAGCTATGGACAACGGGATGAAAAACTGTTTTTT. It is translated as CASSYGQRDEKLFF.

The J gene is TRBJ1-1, the V gene TRBV7-9, with no clear D. The CDR3 has 16 amino acids. The germline V and J ends were trimmed by 2 bases and 0 bases, with 13 bases remaining between them. The germline gives CDR1 SEHNR, CDR2 FQNEAQ (reference sequence). CDR3 residues: CASSLSPGNLNTEAFF. The DNA for the CDR3 is TGTGCCAGCAGCTTATCCCCAGGAAACCTGAACACTGAAGCTTTCTTT.

V usage is TRBV5-1 and J usage is TRBJ1-2; 8 bases match TRBD1. The V segment lost 4 bases and the J segment 8 bases; nucleotides outside the gene matches: 7. The CDR3 has 13 residues. Germline loops: CDR1 SGHRS, CDR2 YFSETQ. The CDR3 region is CASSTRTGNGYTF. The CDR3 DNA sequence: TGCGCCAGCAGCACCCGGACAGGGAACGGCTACACCTTC.

This clone appeared once. This chain joins TRBV6-1 and TRBJ1-3, with D perhaps TRBD1 (5 bases). The V and J ends lost 0 bases and 3 bases respectively, with 6 bases between them. Germline-derived CDR1 and CDR2 are MNHNS and SASEGT. The CDR3 has 14 residues. CDR3 amino acids: CASSEATVGNTIYF. In DNA, the CDR3 is TGTGCCAGCAGTGAAGCGACAGTTGGAAACACCATATATTTT.

This clone was observed once. The CDR3 spells CASSLTSGRIYNEQFF. The CDR3 nucleotides are TGTGCCAGCAGCCTGACTAGCGGGAGGATCTACAATGAGCAGTTCTTC. The chain has TRBV4-2 and TRBJ2-1; 13 bases fit TRBD2. The CDR3 totals 16 residues. With V trimmed by 4 bases and J by 3 bases, 3 bases remained unmatched. The germline V gene has CDR1 LGHNA and CDR2 YNFKEQ.

V and J are TRBV18 and TRBJ2-7; D unclear. Germline V gene lookup returns CDR1 KGHSH and CDR2 LQKENI. V gave up 2 bases and J gave up 2 bases, with 7 bases separating them. This CDR3 has 13 residues. This chain's CDR3 is CASSPMSAYEQYF. For the CDR3, the DNA is TGTGCCAGCTCACCAATGTCCGCCTACGAGCAGTACTTC.

The rearrangement links TRBV7-2 to TRBJ2-3, with 11 bases fitting TRBD2. The CDR3 runs to 15 residues. Per the germline V gene, CDR1 is SGHTA and CDR2 is FQGNSA. Trimming cost V 5 bases and J 5 bases; bases outside gene matches: 6. CDR3 region: CASSTPGLAVDTQYF. DNA for the CDR3: TGTGCCAGCAGCACGCCGGGACTAGCGGTAGATACGCAGTATTTT.

This clone was recorded only once. The chain links TRBV28 to TRBJ1-2, with unresolved D. The CDR3 totals 13 residues. Germline CDR1 is MDHEN and CDR2 is SYDVKM. V lost 7 bases, J lost 4 bases, and 13 bases lay in between. The CDR3 bases are TGTGCCAGCACTGGCGGAAGAACCTATGGCTACACCTTC. Its protein is CASTGGRTYGYTF.

V gene TRBV7-2 combines with J gene TRBJ2-1; the match to TRBD2 covers 9 bases. V dropped 5 bases and J dropped 5; count of bases not matched to a gene: 7. The CDR3 loop spans 15 amino acids. Germline-derived CDR1 and CDR2 are SGHTA and FQGNSA. CDR3 protein: CASSRPTSGNNEQFF. For the CDR3, the DNA is TGTGCCAGCAGCCGCCCGACTAGCGGAAACAATGAGCAGTTCTTC.

J is TRBJ2-7 and V is TRBV5-1; D is perhaps TRBD1 (6 bases). This CDR3 contains 15 residues. Germline assignment: CDR1 SGHRS and CDR2 YFSETQ. V was clipped by 3 bases and J by 2 bases, with 15 bases between them. The CDR3 sequence: CASSWDTRGPYEQYF. The CDR3 nucleotides are TGCGCCAGCAGCTGGGACACCCGGGGACCCTACGAGCAGTACTTC.

The rearrangement uses TRBV10-3 and TRBJ2-4; 7 nucleotides line up with TRBD1. This CDR3 is built from 15 residues. V trimming: 6 bases; J trimming: 6 bases; junction bases outside the gene matches: 11. Germline values: CDR1 ENHRY, CDR2 SYGVKD. CDR3 nucleotides: TGTGCCATCAGCAAGGGGTCGACAGGGAGAAACATTCAGTACTTC. Translating gives CAISKGSTGRNIQYF.

This rearrangement joins TRBV30 to TRBJ2-7; a weak D match, TRBD2 (5 bases). This CDR3 spans 12 amino acids. Deletions cut 2 bases from V and 7 bases from J, with 12 bases between. Germline CDR1 is GTSNPN and CDR2 is SVGIG (reference sequence). The CDR3 sequence: CAWSPLRGEQYF. Here the CDR3 DNA reads TGTGCCTGGAGTCCTCTCCGAGGGGAGCAGTACTTC.

The chain has TRBV28 and TRBJ1-2; TRBD1 is a possible D gene (6 bases). V lost 6 bases, J lost 3 bases, and 17 bases lay in between. CDR1 and CDR2 from the germline V gene are MDHEN and SYDVKM. The CDR3 runs 15 residues. The CDR3 DNA follows: TGTGCCAGCAGAAGCTCCGGACAGTCGGACTATGGCTACACCTTC. Encoded protein: CASRSSGQSDYGYTF.

The V gene is TRBV11-3, the J gene TRBJ1-3; D is possibly TRBD1 (6 bases). CDR1 and CDR2 from the germline V gene are SGHNT and YENEEA. Trimming pared 5 bases from V and 4 bases from J, leaving 9 bases between. The CDR3 totals 13 residues. This chain's CDR3 is CASSGDRGNTIYF. The DNA for the CDR3 is TGTGCCAGCAGCGGCGACAGGGGAAACACCATATATTTT.

V gene TRBV9 combines with J gene TRBJ2-2, with 7 bases fitting TRBD2. CDR1 and CDR2 (germline): SGDLS, YYNGEE. The CDR3 is made up of 15 amino acids. J lost 3 bases, V lost 6 bases, and 8 bases had no gene match. In DNA, the CDR3 is TGTGCCAGCACCCCTGATGCGGGAGACACCGGGGAGCTGTTTTTT. Residues: CASTPDAGDTGELFF.